The 17 T cell receptor beta chains listed next were all sequenced from one sample in a study of CD8 T cells in Susac syndrome. The RNA input was roughly 0.5 to 1 ug, and it was reverse transcribed with random hexamers. MiXCR, applied by TCRdb to the immunoSEQ multiplex PCR reads, yields one record per CDR3 protein. The repertoire holds some 180,000 distinct CDR3 sequences, 80% to 95% seen once, with 0.1% in the top ten. The sequencing sample was made of CD4+ T cells from PBMCs. The source of these receptors is a human donor in good health.

This clonotype appeared a few times. The V call is TRBV7-9, the J call TRBJ1-5; D is possibly TRBD1 (5 bases). The CDR3 consists of 13 residues. V lost 4 bases to trimming and J lost 2 bases, with 6 bases between them. Germline CDR1 and CDR2: SEHNR and FQNEAQ (reference sequence). CDR3: CASSWDGNQPQHF. CDR3 DNA sequence: TGTGCCAGCAGCTGGGACGGCAATCAGCCCCAGCATTTT.

The chain recombines TRBV7-9 with TRBJ2-7; the D gene is possibly TRBD2 (7 bases). Trimming stripped 3 bases from V and 4 bases from J, with 16 bases between. The length of the CDR3 is 15 residues. Germline CDR1 and CDR2: SEHNR and FQNEAQ (reference sequence). The CDR3 DNA reads as TGTGCCAGCAGCTTTCGGGCGGGGGCCCTATACGAGCAGTACTTC. Protein product: CASSFRAGALYEQYF.

This clonotype has a single count. The CDR3 spells CASSFGGTSTDTQYF. CDR3 DNA: TGTGCCAGCAGTTTCGGGGGGACCAGCACAGATACGCAGTATTTT. This sequence joins TRBV12-3 or TRBV12-4 and TRBJ2-3, with TRBD2 identical over 7 bases. This CDR3 is 15 amino acids long. V trimming: 3 bases; J trimming: 0 bases; junction bases outside the gene matches: 3.

The chain recombines TRBV3-1 with TRBJ2-7; the D is unclear. CDR1 and CDR2 from the germline V gene are LGHDT and YNNKEL (reference sequence). This CDR3 has 12 amino acids. V gave up 8 bases and J gave up 6 bases, with 14 bases separating them. The CDR3: CASSRNDREQYF. As DNA, the CDR3 is TGTGCCAGCTCCCGGAACGATCGCGAGCAGTACTTC.

The chain uses TRBV19 and TRBJ1-6; D is perhaps TRBD1 (5 bases). Per the germline V gene, CDR1 is LNHDA and CDR2 is SQIVND (reference sequence). Trimming removed 1 base at V and 8 bases at J, with 21 bases between. CDR3 length: 18 amino acids. The CDR3 DNA reads as TGTGCCAGTAGTATAGCCTTCGGGGCAAGCCCTGCGGATTCACCCCTCCACTTT. Protein: CASSIAFGASPADSPLHF.

Written as DNA, the CDR3 is TGTGCCTCCCGGTCGGGCGGATATAGCAATCAGCCCCAGCATTTT. Protein: CASRSGGYSNQPQHF. This sequence joins TRBV19 and TRBJ1-5; the D is unclear. The V end was cut by 11 bases, the J end by 0 bases, with 17 bases between. CDR3 length: 15 amino acids. Germline V gives CDR1 LNHDA, CDR2 SQIVND (reference sequence).

The chain uses TRBV20-1 and TRBJ2-1; 13 bases are a match to TRBD2. Germline lookup yields CDR1 DFQATT and CDR2 SNEGSKA (reference sequence). J gave up 10 bases and V 1 base, and 4 bases lay outside the gene matches. The CDR3 is 14 amino acids. The CDR3, as DNA: TGCAGTGCTAGAGGAGGACTAGCGGGGGAGGAGCAGTTCTTC. It encodes CSARGGLAGEEQFF.

The chain is built from TRBV14 and TRBJ1-2; 7 bases agree with TRBD1. The CDR3 runs 15 residues. After removal of 4 bases from V and 8 bases from J, the junction contained 13 bases not matched to a gene. Per the germline V gene, CDR1 is SGHDN and CDR2 is FVKESK. The chain's CDR3 is CASSPETGRFAGYTF. CDR3 sequence (DNA): TGTGCCAGCAGCCCCGAGACAGGGAGGTTTGCGGGCTACACCTTC.

The chain combines TRBV19 with TRBJ2-1; 10 bases line up with TRBD2. Per germline, CDR1 LNHDA and CDR2 SQIVND (reference sequence). The CDR3 has 15 amino acids. The ends lost 5 bases at V and 5 bases at J; junction bases unmatched: 6. CDR3 sequence reads: CASSSSAGGNNEQFF. The CDR3 nucleotides are TGTGCCAGTAGTTCTTCAGCGGGGGGGAACAATGAGCAGTTCTTC.

CDR3 protein: CASSVGLGQFF. Written as DNA, the CDR3 is TGTGCCAGTAGTGTGGGGCTCGGGCAGTTCTTC. The chain combines TRBV19 with TRBJ2-1; TRBD1 might be the D (5 bases). The V gene lost 5 bases and the J gene lost 12 bases, with 11 bases spanning the gap. Germline V gene sequence: CDR1 LNHDA, CDR2 SQIVND (reference sequence). The CDR3 contains 11 residues.

V usage is TRBV9 and J usage is TRBJ2-2; 7 bases are a match to TRBD2. Germline V gives CDR1 SGDLS, CDR2 YYNGEE. J lost 2 bases, V lost 6 bases, and 4 bases had no gene match. CDR3 length: 14 residues. The CDR3: CASTRLANTGELFF. The CDR3 DNA reads as TGTGCCAGCACGCGACTAGCAAACACCGGGGAGCTGTTTTTT.

The CDR3 DNA is TGTGCCAGCAGTGATTGGGACTATGGCTACACCTTC. It yields the protein CASSDWDYGYTF. The rearrangement joins TRBV6-1 to TRBJ1-2; D gene unclear. The V end lost 3 bases, the J end lost 3 bases, and 5 bases lay between the germline ends. This CDR3 region has 12 residues. CDR1 and CDR2 from the germline V gene are MNHNS and SASEGT.

The count of this clonotype is one. The J gene is TRBJ2-7, the V gene TRBV3-1, with TRBD1 matching over 11 bases. The V gene's germline CDR1 is LGHDT and CDR2 YNNKEL (reference sequence). This CDR3 comprises 13 residues. Unmatched junction bases numbered 3, after V lost 5 bases and J lost 6 bases. CDR3 DNA sequence: TGTGCCAGCAGCAGGACAGGGGGCCGCGAGCAGTACTTC. Translating it yields CASSRTGGREQYF.

The rearrangement joins TRBV7-2 to TRBJ1-4, with D unclear. Trimming took 8 bases from V and 6 from J, leaving 19 bases between them. This CDR3 contains 15 residues. Germline V gene data show CDR1 as SGHTA and CDR2 as FQGNSA. The DNA of the CDR3 is TGTGCCAGCTCCGCGGGCGTGAGTGGAGATGAAAAACTGTTTTTT. This codes for CASSAGVSGDEKLFF.

This clonotype appeared a single time. The rearrangement joins TRBV6-2 or TRBV6-3 to TRBJ1-1; 10 nucleotides line up with TRBD1. This CDR3 is 16 amino acids long. Germline V lookup: CDR1 MNHEY, CDR2 SVGEGT. With 6 bases clipped from V and 0 bases from J, the junction kept 7 bases outside the gene matches. CDR3 protein: CASSPGTGVMNTEAFF. The CDR3 region has the DNA TGTGCCAGCAGCCCCGGGACAGGGGTTATGAACACTGAAGCTTTCTTT.

This chain connects TRBV28 to TRBJ2-5; tentative D call: TRBD1 (6 bases). Trimming took off 2 bases at V and 1 base at J, with 14 bases between the two ends. Germline-derived CDR1 and CDR2 are MDHEN and SYDVKM. The CDR3 is 16 residues long. The chain's CDR3 is CASSLPRQEPQETQYF. Here the CDR3 DNA reads TGTGCCAGCAGTTTACCCAGACAGGAACCCCAAGAGACCCAGTACTTC.

The chain recombines TRBV2 with TRBJ1-5, with D unclear. V was pared by 4 bases and J by 6 bases, with 10 bases between. Per germline, CDR1 SNHLY and CDR2 FYNNEI. This CDR3 spans 13 amino acids. The chain's CDR3 is CASSAWFRQPQHF. The CDR3 DNA is TGTGCCAGCAGTGCATGGTTCCGTCAGCCCCAGCATTTT.